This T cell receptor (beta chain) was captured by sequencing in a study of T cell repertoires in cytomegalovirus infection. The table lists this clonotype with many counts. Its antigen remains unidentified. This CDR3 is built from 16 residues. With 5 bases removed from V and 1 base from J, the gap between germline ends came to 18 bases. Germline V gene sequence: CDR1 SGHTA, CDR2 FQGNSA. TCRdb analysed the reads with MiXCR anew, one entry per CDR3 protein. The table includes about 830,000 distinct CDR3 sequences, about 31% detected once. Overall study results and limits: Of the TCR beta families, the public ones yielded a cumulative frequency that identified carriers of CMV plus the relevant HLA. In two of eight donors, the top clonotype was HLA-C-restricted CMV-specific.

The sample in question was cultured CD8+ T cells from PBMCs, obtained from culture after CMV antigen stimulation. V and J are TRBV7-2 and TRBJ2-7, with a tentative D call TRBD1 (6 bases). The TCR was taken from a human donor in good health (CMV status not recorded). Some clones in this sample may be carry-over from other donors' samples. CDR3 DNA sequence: TGTGCCAGCAGCCCGTGGACAGACCCTACATCCTACGAGCAGTACTTC. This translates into CASSPWTDPTSYEQYF.